This TCR beta chain was retrieved from a study of PD-1 blockade in classical Hodgkin lymphoma. Findings of the study overall: Repertoires differed for reasons still undefined, possibly disease activity or prior therapy.

Worth noting for this clone: No antigen is known for it.

The time point denotes: newly diagnosed, previously untreated cHL patient sample. Method: immunoSEQ multiplex PCR; TCRdb's copy keeps in-frame clones and lacks some. The data contain 20,000 to 25,000 clones, 94% of them singletons. V lost 4 bases to trimming and J lost 2 bases, with 14 bases between them. This CDR3 is built from 16 residues. Germline CDR1 reads LGHNA; CDR2 reads YSLEER. The chain is built from TRBV4-3 and TRBJ2-2; TRBD2 is a possible D gene (6 bases). The material sequenced was peripheral blood mononuclear cells (PBMCs). This TCR came from a human donor with classical Hodgkin lymphoma. The CDR3 loop reads CASSLSLAENTGELFF. The CDR3 nucleotides read TGCGCCAGCAGCCTATCACTAGCCGAAAACACCGGGGAGCTGTTTTTT.